This T cell receptor (beta chain) was documented in a study of T cells in Graves' hyperthyroidism and ophthalmopathy. Amplified TCR beta CDR3 regions derived from RNA transcripts. RT-PCR in the first round (using the HTBI primer set) targeted the TCR CDR3. TCRdb independently ran MiXCR on the multiplex PCR reads; one entry per CDR3 protein. Among a few hundred thousand distinct CDR3 sequences listed, about a fifth were seen once. Trimming removed 1 base from V and 13 bases from J; junction bases left unmatched: 11. In germline, CDR1 is SGHAT, CDR2 FQNNGV. The CDR3 spans 14 residues. The rearrangement joins TRBV11-2 to TRBJ2-5, with 8 bases fitting TRBD2. The specimen was blood. This receptor was identified in a woman aged 18 to 35 with Graves' hyperthyroidism. CDR3 in amino acids: CASSLVPLAVRPYF. The CDR3 bases are TGTGCCAGCAGCTTAGTTCCACTAGCGGTCCGCCCGTACTTC.